This record covers a single T cell receptor (beta chain). The CDR3 covers 16 residues. V gave up 1 base and J gave up 8 bases; unmatched junction bases: 7. CDR1 and CDR2 from the germline V gene are SNHLY and FYNNEI. The data are from a study of cytomegalovirus exposure and HLA in healthy donors. PCR amplification relied on 60 Vbeta primers (plus 13 Jbeta primers). Sequencing was performed with immunoSEQ multiplex PCR; in TCRdb, only in-frame clones are kept and a portion is missing. The sample lists 100,000 to 150,000 clones, about 76% seen once, with approximately 28% in the top ten. The gene calls are TRBV2 and TRBJ2-1, with 11 nucleotides matching TRBD2. This TCR was recovered from a man in his 60s in good health and CMV-seropositive. Sequencing input: PBMCs. The CDR3, as DNA: TGTGCCAGCAGTGAAGACACTAGCGGGAGAGGAGATGAGCAGTTCTTC. Protein sequence: CASSEDTSGRGDEQFF. The full variable domain, rest sourced from reference TRBV2 and TRBJ2-1, is EPEVTQTPSHQVTQMGQEVILRCVPISNHLYFYWYRQILGQKVEFLVSFYNNEISEKSEIFDDQFSVERPDGSNFTLKIRSTKLEDSAMYFCASSEDTSGRGDEQFFGPGTRLTVL.